These 5 T cell receptor beta chains came from one sample sequenced in a study of control samples from healthy donors and cancer patients. The protocol was immunoSEQ multiplex PCR, while the TCRdb copy is restricted to in-frame clones and leaves out a portion. The sample yields under 100,000 clones, 85% to 90% seen once. Specimen: PBMCs. These receptors were obtained from a woman aged 45 to 65 with colorectal cancer.

This clone appeared once. This rearrangement joins TRBV5-1 to TRBJ2-1; D may be TRBD1 or TRBD2 (5 bases each). V was trimmed by 4 bases and J by 10 bases, leaving 15 bases between them. The CDR3 extends over 13 amino acids. Germline V gene data show CDR1 as SGHRS and CDR2 as YFSETQ. The CDR3, as DNA: TGCGCCAGCAGCCCTGAGGGGATTAGGGAGCAGTTCTTC. This sequence encodes CASSPEGIREQFF.

In regard to this clone: Other DNA sequences within the sample encode an identical CDR3. The chain carries TRBV5-1 and TRBJ1-1, with 10 bases aligning to TRBD1. The CDR3 is 14 residues long. Germline trimming cut 4 bases from V and 4 bases from J; bases unmatched to any gene: 4. Germline CDR1 reads SGHRS; CDR2 reads YFSETQ. Here the CDR3 DNA reads TGCGCCAGCAGCATACGGACAGGGGGCACTGAAGCTTTCTTT. This translates into CASSIRTGGTEAFF. Using reference TRBV5-1 and TRBJ1-1 for the parts outside the CDR3, the full variable domain is KAGVTQTPRYLIKTRGQQVTLSCSPISGHRSVSWYQQTPGQGLQFLFEYFSETQRNKGNFPGRFSGRQFSNSRSEMNVSTLELGDSALYLCASSIRTGGTEAFFGQGTRLTVV.

The rearrangement uses TRBV6-4 and TRBJ2-2; D might be TRBD1 (6 bases). The germline CDR1 and CDR2 sequences are MRHNA and SNTAGT. The CDR3 contains 14 residues. Trimming pared 4 bases from V and 6 bases from J, leaving 12 bases between. The CDR3, as DNA: TGTGCCAGCAGTGTCTCAGGGGTTGCCGGGGAGCTGTTTTTT. Amino acid sequence: CASSVSGVAGELFF.

The chain is built from TRBV28 and TRBJ1-3; 7 bases map to TRBD1. Germline CDR1 is MDHEN and CDR2 is SYDVKM. This CDR3 has 15 amino acids. V shed 5 bases, J shed 2 bases, and the junction held 6 bases outside the gene matches. The CDR3, as DNA: TGTGCCAGCAGTCTACCTGGGACAGCTGGAAACACCATATATTTT. Its translation: CASSLPGTAGNTIYF. Using reference TRBV28 and TRBJ1-3 for the parts outside the CDR3, the full variable domain is DVKVTQSSRYLVKRTGEKVFLECVQDMDHENMFWYRQDPGLGLRLIYFSYDVKMKEKGDIPEGYSVSREKKERFSLILESASTNQTSMYLCASSLPGTAGNTIYFGEGSWLTVV.

The chain has TRBV24-1 and TRBJ1-2; tentative D call: TRBD1 (6 bases). The length of the CDR3 is 14 residues. With 2 bases removed from V and 2 bases from J, the gap between germline ends came to 8 bases. Germline V gene sequence: CDR1 KGHDR, CDR2 SFDVKD. Here the CDR3 reads CATSDSDRNYGYTF. As DNA, the CDR3 is TGTGCCACCAGTGATTCTGACAGGAACTATGGCTACACCTTC.